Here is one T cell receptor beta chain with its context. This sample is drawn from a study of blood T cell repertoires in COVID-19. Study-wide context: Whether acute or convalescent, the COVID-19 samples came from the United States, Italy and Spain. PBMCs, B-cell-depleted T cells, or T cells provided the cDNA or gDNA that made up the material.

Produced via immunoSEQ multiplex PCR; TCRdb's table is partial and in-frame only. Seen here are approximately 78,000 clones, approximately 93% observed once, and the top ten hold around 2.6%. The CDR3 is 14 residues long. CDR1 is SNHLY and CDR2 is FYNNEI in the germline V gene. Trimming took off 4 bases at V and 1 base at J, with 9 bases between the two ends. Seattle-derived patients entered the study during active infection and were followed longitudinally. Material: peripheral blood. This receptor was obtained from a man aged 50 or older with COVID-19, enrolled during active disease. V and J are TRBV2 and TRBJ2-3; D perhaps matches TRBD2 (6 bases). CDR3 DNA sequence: TGTGCCAGCAGTGCGGAGCGGGGCACAGATACGCAGTATTTT. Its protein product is CASSAERGTDTQYF.